The 2 T cell receptor beta chains below all came from one sample that was sequenced in a study of blood T cell repertoires in COVID-19. Produced via immunoSEQ multiplex PCR; TCRdb's table is partial and in-frame only. The data contain 240,000 or so clones, around four fifths of them singletons. Sequencing was done on a sample of peripheral blood. Receptors were obtained from a woman older than 75 with acute or convalescent COVID-19.

The CDR3 region has the DNA TGTGCCAGCAGCCGCCCTACCTATGGCTACACCTTC. It is translated as CASSRPTYGYTF. The J gene is TRBJ1-2, the V gene TRBV28; D not resolved. Trimming stripped 6 bases from V and 4 bases from J, with 9 bases between. CDR1 is MDHEN, CDR2 SYDVKM, per germline. This CDR3 region has 12 residues.

The rearrangement joins TRBV10-3 to TRBJ1-1, with TRBD1 matching 8 bases. The junction had 3 bases not matched to a gene; V was cut back by 6 bases and J by 3 bases. Germline-derived CDR1 and CDR2 are ENHRY and SYGVKD. The CDR3 sequence is 13 residues long. CDR3 sequence (DNA): TGTGCCATCAGCGACAGGGGCTACACTGAAGCTTTCTTT. Its translation: CAISDRGYTEAFF.